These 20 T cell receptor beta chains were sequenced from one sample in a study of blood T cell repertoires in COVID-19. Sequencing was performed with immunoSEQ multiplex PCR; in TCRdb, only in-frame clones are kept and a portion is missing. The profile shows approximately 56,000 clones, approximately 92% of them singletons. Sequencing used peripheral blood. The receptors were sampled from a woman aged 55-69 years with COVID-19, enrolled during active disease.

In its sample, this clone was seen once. The CDR3 DNA is TGTGCCAGCTCACCTAGCGGGGGGATCCGCACAGATACGCAGTATTTT. It specifies CASSPSGGIRTDTQYF. The chain links TRBV18 to TRBJ2-3; 10 bases fit TRBD2. The CDR3 consists of 16 residues. CDR1 is KGHSH, CDR2 LQKENI, per germline. V lost 3 bases and J lost 1; bases outside the gene matches: 4.

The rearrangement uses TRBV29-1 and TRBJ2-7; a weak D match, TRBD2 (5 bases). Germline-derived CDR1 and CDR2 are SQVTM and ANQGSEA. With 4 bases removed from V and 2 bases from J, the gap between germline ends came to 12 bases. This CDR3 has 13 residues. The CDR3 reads CSVVFPGTYEQYF. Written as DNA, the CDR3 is TGCAGCGTTGTATTCCCCGGGACCTACGAGCAGTACTTC.

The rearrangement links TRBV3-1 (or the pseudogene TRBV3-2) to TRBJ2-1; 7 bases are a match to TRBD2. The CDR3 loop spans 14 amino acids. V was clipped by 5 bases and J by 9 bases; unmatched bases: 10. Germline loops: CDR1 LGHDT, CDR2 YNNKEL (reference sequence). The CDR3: CASSGGGRAGEQFF. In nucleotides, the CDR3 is TGTGCCAGCAGCGGGGGAGGGAGGGCCGGTGAGCAGTTCTTC.

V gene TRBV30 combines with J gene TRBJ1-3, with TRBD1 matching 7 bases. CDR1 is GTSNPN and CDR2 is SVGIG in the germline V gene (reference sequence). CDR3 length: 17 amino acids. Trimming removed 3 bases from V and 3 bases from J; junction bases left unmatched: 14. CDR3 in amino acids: CAWSPRRAGGIGNTIYF. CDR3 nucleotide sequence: TGTGCCTGGAGCCCCCGCCGGGCAGGGGGTATTGGAAACACCATATATTTT.

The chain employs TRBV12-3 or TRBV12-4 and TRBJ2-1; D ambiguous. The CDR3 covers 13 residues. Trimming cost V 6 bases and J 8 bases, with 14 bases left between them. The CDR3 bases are TGTGCCAGCAGACTGGTCTTTCACGATGAGCAGTTCTTC. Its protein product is CASRLVFHDEQFF.

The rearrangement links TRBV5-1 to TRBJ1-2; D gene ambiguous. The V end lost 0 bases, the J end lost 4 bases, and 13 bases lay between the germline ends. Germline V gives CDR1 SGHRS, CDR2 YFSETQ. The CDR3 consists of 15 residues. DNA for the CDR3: TGCGCCAGCAGCTTGGAAGCGGGGTCGCGCTATGGCTACACCTTC. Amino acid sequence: CASSLEAGSRYGYTF.

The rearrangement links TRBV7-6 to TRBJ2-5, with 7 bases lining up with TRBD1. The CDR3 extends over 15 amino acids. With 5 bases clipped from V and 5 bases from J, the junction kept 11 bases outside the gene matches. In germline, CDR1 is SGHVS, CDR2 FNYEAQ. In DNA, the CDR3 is TGTGCCAGCAGCCGCCGAGACAGGGTTCTGGAGACCCAGTACTTC. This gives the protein CASSRRDRVLETQYF.

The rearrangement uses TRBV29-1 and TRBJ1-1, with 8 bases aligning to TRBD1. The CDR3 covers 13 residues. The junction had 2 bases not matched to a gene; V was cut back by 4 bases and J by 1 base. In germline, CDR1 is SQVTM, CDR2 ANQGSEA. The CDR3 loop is CSVATGANTEAFF. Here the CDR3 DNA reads TGCAGCGTTGCGACAGGGGCGAACACTGAAGCTTTCTTT.

As DNA, the CDR3 is TGTGCCAGCAGTTACGGGCGGGGGAGCACAGATACGCAGTATTTT. Protein: CASSYGRGSTDTQYF. V gene TRBV6-5 combines with J gene TRBJ2-3; 7 bases agree with TRBD2. V lost 2 bases, J lost 0 bases, and 2 bases stayed unmatched. Germline CDR1 and CDR2: MNHEY and SVGAGI. The CDR3 loop spans 15 amino acids.

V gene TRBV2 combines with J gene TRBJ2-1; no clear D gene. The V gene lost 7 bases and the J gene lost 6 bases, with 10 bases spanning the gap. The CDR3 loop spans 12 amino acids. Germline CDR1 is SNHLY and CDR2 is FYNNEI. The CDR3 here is CASMGRFNEQFF. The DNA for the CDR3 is TGTGCCAGCATGGGCCGGTTCAATGAGCAGTTCTTC.

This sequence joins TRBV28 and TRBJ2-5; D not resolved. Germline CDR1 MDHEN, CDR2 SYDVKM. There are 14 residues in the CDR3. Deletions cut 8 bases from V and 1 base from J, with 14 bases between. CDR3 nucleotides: TGTGCCAGCTTCAGTGCCCATCCCCAAGAGACCCAGTACTTC. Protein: CASFSAHPQETQYF.

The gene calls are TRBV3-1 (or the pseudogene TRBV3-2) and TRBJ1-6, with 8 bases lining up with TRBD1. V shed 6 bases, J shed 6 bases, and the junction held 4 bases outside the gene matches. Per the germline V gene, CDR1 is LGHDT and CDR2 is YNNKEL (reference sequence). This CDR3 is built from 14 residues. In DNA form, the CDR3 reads TGTGCCAGCAGGTCGGGACAGGTTAATTCACCCCTCCACTTT. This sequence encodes CASRSGQVNSPLHF.

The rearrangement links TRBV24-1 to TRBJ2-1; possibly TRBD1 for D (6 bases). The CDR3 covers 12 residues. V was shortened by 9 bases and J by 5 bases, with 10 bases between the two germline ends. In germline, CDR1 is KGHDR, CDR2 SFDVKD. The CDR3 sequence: CATADRHNEQFF. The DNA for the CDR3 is TGTGCCACCGCCGACAGGCACAATGAGCAGTTCTTC.

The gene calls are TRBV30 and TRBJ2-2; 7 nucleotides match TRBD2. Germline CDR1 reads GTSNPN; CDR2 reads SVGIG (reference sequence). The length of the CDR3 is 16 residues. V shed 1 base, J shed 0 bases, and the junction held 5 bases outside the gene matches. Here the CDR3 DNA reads TGTGCCTGGAGTGGCGGGAGAAGAACGAACACCGGGGAGCTGTTTTTT. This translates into CAWSGGRRTNTGELFF.

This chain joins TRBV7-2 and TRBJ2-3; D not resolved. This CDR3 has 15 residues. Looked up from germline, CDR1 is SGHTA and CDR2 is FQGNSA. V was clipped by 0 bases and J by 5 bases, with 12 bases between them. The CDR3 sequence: CASSLATTLGDTQYF. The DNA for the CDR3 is TGTGCCAGCAGCTTAGCAACGACACTGGGAGATACGCAGTATTTT.

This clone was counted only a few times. The CDR3 nucleotides are TGCGCCAGCAGCTTTGCAGGGGTCACCGGGGAGCTGTTTTTT. Protein: CASSFAGVTGELFF. V usage is TRBV5-1 and J usage is TRBJ2-2; a possible D gene is TRBD1 (6 bases). This CDR3 has 14 residues. From germline, CDR1 is SGHRS and CDR2 YFSETQ. V was shortened by 2 bases and J by 4 bases, with 9 bases between the two germline ends.

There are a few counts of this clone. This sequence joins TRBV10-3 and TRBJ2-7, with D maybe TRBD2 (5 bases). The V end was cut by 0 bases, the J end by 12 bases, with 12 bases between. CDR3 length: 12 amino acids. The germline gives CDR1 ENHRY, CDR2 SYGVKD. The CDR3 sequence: CAISESTGRVYF. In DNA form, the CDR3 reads TGTGCCATCAGTGAGTCTACTGGGCGGGTGTACTTC.

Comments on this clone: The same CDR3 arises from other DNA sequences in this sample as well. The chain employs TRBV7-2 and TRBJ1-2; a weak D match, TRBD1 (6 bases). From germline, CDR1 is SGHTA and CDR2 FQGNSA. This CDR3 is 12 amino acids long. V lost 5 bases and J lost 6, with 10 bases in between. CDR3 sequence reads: CASSPRTDGYTF. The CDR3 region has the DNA TGTGCCAGCAGCCCCCGGACAGATGGCTACACCTTC.

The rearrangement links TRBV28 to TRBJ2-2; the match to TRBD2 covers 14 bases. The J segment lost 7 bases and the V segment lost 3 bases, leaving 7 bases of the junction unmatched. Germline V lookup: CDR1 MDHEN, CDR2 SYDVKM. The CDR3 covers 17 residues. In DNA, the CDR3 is TGTGCCAGCAGTTTGGGACTAGCGGGAGAACTTGGCGGGGAGCTGTTTTTT. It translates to CASSLGLAGELGGELFF.

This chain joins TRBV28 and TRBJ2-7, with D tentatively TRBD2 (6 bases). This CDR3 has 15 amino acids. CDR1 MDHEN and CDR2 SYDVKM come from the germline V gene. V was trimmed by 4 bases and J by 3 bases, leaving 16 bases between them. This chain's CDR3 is CASSSPGELGYEQYF. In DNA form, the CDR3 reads TGTGCCAGCAGTTCTCCGGGGGAGCTAGGCTACGAGCAGTACTTC. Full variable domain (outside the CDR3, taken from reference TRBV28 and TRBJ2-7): DVKVTQSSRYLVKRTGEKVFLECVQDMDHENMFWYRQDPGLGLRLIYFSYDVKMKEKGDIPEGYSVSREKKERFSLILESASTNQTSMYLCASSSPGELGYEQYFGPGTRLTVT.